This entry describes one T cell receptor (beta chain). Some clones are missing from TCRdb's copy, which holds only in-frame ones; the method was immunoSEQ multiplex PCR. Of more than 20,000 clones listed, over 85% are singletons. These data belong to a study of T cell changes during pregnancy in multiple sclerosis. V was pared by 8 bases and J by 2 bases, with 2 bases of the junction left unmatched. The CDR3 is 12 residues long. Germline values: CDR1 LNHDA, CDR2 SQIVND (reference sequence). The starting material was CD8+ T cells from peripheral blood mononuclear cells, obtained in the third trimester of pregnancy. The clonotype was recovered from a female donor with multiple sclerosis, enrolled in a pregnancy study. J is TRBJ2-7 and V is TRBV19, with 8 bases lining up with TRBD1. In DNA form, the CDR3 reads TGTGCCAGTCGACAGGGGACCTACGAGCAGTACTTC. It is translated as CASRQGTYEQYF.